The next 8 T cell receptor beta chains were all read from a single sample in a study of tumour-infiltrating T cells in Burkitt lymphoma. This table comes from immunoSEQ multiplex PCR, and its TCRdb copy is limited to in-frame clones, with some not included. Of 13,000 or so clones listed, over 75% are singletons. Sequences were obtained from tumor tissue. Receptors were obtained from a human donor with diffuse large B-cell lymphoma.

This chain connects TRBV29-1 to TRBJ1-1, with a weak D call TRBD1 (6 bases). Looked up from germline, CDR1 is SQVTM and CDR2 is ANQGSEA. The CDR3 extends over 12 amino acids. V lost 7 bases and J lost 0, with 9 bases in between. The CDR3 loop reads CSADRMNTEAFF. For the CDR3, the DNA is TGCAGCGCGGACAGAATGAACACTGAAGCTTTCTTT.

This clone was observed a single time. One junction end does not reproduce the germline sequence, and a read error may be involved. Distinct nucleotide sequences in the sample also encode this CDR3. The chain couples TRBV10-3 to TRBJ2-7; D unresolved. Germline V gene lookup returns CDR1 ENHRY and CDR2 SYGVKD. This CDR3 spans 12 amino acids. The DNA for the CDR3 is TGTGCCATCAGTAGTTCTGCCTACGAGCAGTATTTC. Amino acids: CAISSSAYEQYF.

For the CDR3, the DNA is TGTGCCAGCAGCTTAGTAGCGGGTTCCTACGAGCAGTACTTC. Translation gives CASSLVAGSYEQYF. The chain recombines TRBV11-2 with TRBJ2-7; 7 positions match TRBD2. CDR3 size: 14 residues. CDR1 and CDR2 from the germline V gene are SGHAT and FQNNGV. Trimming took 1 base from V and 1 from J; bases not matched to a gene: 1.

The rearrangement joins TRBV14 to TRBJ2-7, with 14 bases matching TRBD2. CDR3 length: 18 amino acids. J was trimmed by 2 bases and V by 0 bases; bases with no gene match: 6. The germline V gene encodes CDR1 SGHDN and CDR2 FVKESK. CDR3 coding DNA: TGTGCCAGCAGCCAAGATGGGGGACTAGCGGGGGAACCCTACGAGCAGTACTTC. It is translated as CASSQDGGLAGEPYEQYF. The variable domain in full, with the rest retrieved from reference TRBV14 and TRBJ2-7, is EAGVTQFPSHSVIEKGQTVTLRCDPISGHDNLYWYRRVMGKEIKFLLHFVKESKQDESGMPNNRFLAERTGGTYSTLKVQPAELEDSGVYFCASSQDGGLAGEPYEQYFGPGTRLTVT.

This chain connects TRBV4-1 to TRBJ2-2, with 7 bases matching TRBD2. V dropped 0 bases and J dropped 6; count of bases not matched to a gene: 7. There are 16 residues in the CDR3. Germline CDR1 MGHRA, CDR2 YSYEKL. The CDR3 is CASSQEGGLAAGELFF. The CDR3 DNA follows: TGCGCCAGCAGCCAAGAGGGAGGGCTAGCGGCCGGGGAGCTGTTTTTT.

The gene calls are TRBV13 and TRBJ1-2; no firm D call. Germline V CDR1 and CDR2: PRHDT, FYEKMQ (reference sequence). With 4 bases removed from V and 2 bases from J, the gap between germline ends came to 8 bases. The CDR3 length is 13 residues. Here the CDR3 reads CASSSTVNYGYTF. Here the CDR3 DNA reads TGTGCCAGCAGCTCCACGGTCAACTATGGCTACACCTTC.

The chain uses TRBV9 and TRBJ2-7; weak D call: TRBD2 (6 bases). V was shortened by 2 bases and J by 2 bases, with 11 bases between the two germline ends. This CDR3 contains 14 residues. Germline-derived CDR1 and CDR2 are SGDLS and YYNGEE. The CDR3 reads CASSVASATYEQYF. CDR3 DNA sequence: TGTGCCAGCAGCGTGGCTAGCGCGACCTACGAGCAGTACTTC.

This clone was detected once. The chain is built from TRBV11-3 and TRBJ1-1; D is undetermined. V lost 2 bases and J 3 bases, leaving 7 bases between the germline ends. This CDR3 is 13 amino acids long. Per germline, CDR1 SGHNT and CDR2 YENEEA. CDR3 nucleotide sequence: TGTGCCAGCAGCTTAAGTGTAGACACTGAAGCTTTCTTT. Translation: CASSLSVDTEAFF.